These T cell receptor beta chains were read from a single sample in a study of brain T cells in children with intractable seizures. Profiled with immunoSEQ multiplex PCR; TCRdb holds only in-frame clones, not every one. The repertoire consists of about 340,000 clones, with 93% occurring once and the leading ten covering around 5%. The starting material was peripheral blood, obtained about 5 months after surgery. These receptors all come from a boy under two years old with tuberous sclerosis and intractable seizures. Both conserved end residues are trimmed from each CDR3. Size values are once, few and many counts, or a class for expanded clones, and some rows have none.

ASSPQGSEQY	TRBV7-8	TRBJ2-7	-
ASSQEWASHEQF	TRBV3-1/TRBV3-2	TRBJ2-1	-
ASSLVGGANGYT	TRBV28	TRBJ1-2	-
ASSPRDRVFGNEQF	TRBV19	TRBJ2-1	-
ASSLGGGTPYNEQF	TRBV5-6	TRBJ2-1	-
ASSATSRGEQF	TRBV7-2	TRBJ2-1	-
ASTLSRDGTYEQY	TRBV19	TRBJ2-7	-
ASTPARATYNEQF	TRBV11-2	TRBJ2-1	-
AAGGTGGKYLNNEQF	TRBV5-4	TRBJ2-1	-
ASSWLDPSTDTQY	TRBV6-2/TRBV6-3	TRBJ2-3	-
ASRGEGTNEKLF	TRBV6-5	TRBJ1-4	once
ASRGLSAHEQY	TRBV27	TRBJ2-7	-
ASRSRAGTKETQY	TRBV7-8	TRBJ2-5	-
ATSVAGLGLDNEQF	TRBV24-1	TRBJ2-1	-
ASSLEVEETQY	TRBV7-9	TRBJ2-5	-
ASSIETPGNQPQH	TRBV19	TRBJ1-5	-
ASSQLIPGVKGEAF	TRBV9	TRBJ1-1	-
SVEVGVRHGYT	TRBV29-1	TRBJ1-2	-
ATSRDRQSYEQY	TRBV15	TRBJ2-7	-
ASSSSTGPGNTIY	TRBV13	TRBJ1-3	-
ATSEPYPDSALSGNTIY	TRBV24-1	TRBJ1-3	-
SASVGSGSYEQY	TRBV20-1	TRBJ2-7	-
ASSLSDSNTGELF	TRBV28	TRBJ2-2	-
ASYVVTYNEQF	TRBV30	TRBJ2-1	-
ASSPRTGGYGYT	TRBV3-1/TRBV3-2	TRBJ1-2	-
ASTLTTETYEQY	TRBV6-5	TRBJ2-7	-
ASSRTANYGYT	TRBV28	TRBJ1-2	-
ASSFDRGNEKLF	TRBV7-2	TRBJ1-4	-
ASSAAGTSNEQY	TRBV9	TRBJ2-7	-
ASSIGATGAQPQH	TRBV19	TRBJ1-5	-
ATTRDRSSGNTIY	TRBV19	TRBJ1-3	-
AWGQGSQPQH	TRBV30	TRBJ1-5	once
ASSLRLQETQY	TRBV7-3	TRBJ2-5	-
ASSIEGTEAF	TRBV9	TRBJ1-1	-
ASSLVGNQPQH	TRBV5-5	TRBJ1-5	-
ASSSNIGGIAEAF	TRBV11-2	TRBJ1-1	once
ASSIQGNTEAF	TRBV19	TRBJ1-1	-
ASSPSGGLSYEQY	TRBV7-6	TRBJ2-7	-
ASSEWETQY	TRBV10-2	TRBJ2-5	-
ASRRRSTDTQY	TRBV7-2	TRBJ2-3	-
ASSLVGGGTDTQY	TRBV5-4	TRBJ2-3	-
ASSQARDRGYEQY	TRBV4-1	TRBJ2-7	-
ANRGLDGYT	TRBV6-6	TRBJ1-2	-
ASSVDTGGLTGELF	TRBV9	TRBJ2-2	-
ASSPLRLAREAF	TRBV3-1/TRBV3-2	TRBJ1-1	-
ASSPGPSYNEQF	TRBV4-2	TRBJ2-1	-
ASSLDGLGNTIY	TRBV5-8	TRBJ1-3	-
SVEDRKGWDTQY	TRBV29-1	TRBJ2-3	-
AWSVVRQGDEQY	TRBV30	TRBJ2-7	-
ASSVYEQY	TRBV2	TRBJ2-7	-
ASSQAPGTGVGSPLH	TRBV4-1	TRBJ1-6	-
ASSHPIQGIYGYT	TRBV4-1	TRBJ1-2	-
ASSQKQASGNTIY	TRBV4-1	TRBJ1-3	-
ASSGDQGIDEQY	TRBV5-6	TRBJ2-7	-
ASSLQGTSGNTIY	TRBV7-9	TRBJ1-3	-